These T cell receptor beta chains were read from a single sample in a study of T cell repertoires in ileal Crohn's disease. The table came from immunoSEQ multiplex PCR; TCRdb's copy has only in-frame clones and leaves some out. The table shows fewer than 20,000 clones, with 85% to 95% occurring only once. What was sequenced was ileal tissue. Receptor source: an adult with Crohn's disease. Each CDR3 is given with its conserved first and last residue. D genes are given only for firm matches. Only part of the rows carry a size: once, few, many, or a class if the clone is expanded.

clone size,V gene,D gene,CDR3 protein
-,TRBV9,-,CASSPSVGGAETQYF
-,TRBV2,TRBD1,CARMATGGRNGELFF
-,TRBV30,TRBD1,CAWSTTGNEQFF
once,TRBV30,-,CAWSVLEAGKQGRQQYF
-,TRBV27,TRBD1,CASRGGDYGYTF
few,TRBV10-1,TRBD2,CASSESARLAGGTGELFF
-,TRBV5-1,-,CASRDTGATNEKLFF
-,TRBV9,TRBD2,CASSVSGGDSYEQYF
-,TRBV15,-,CATSRRGTAGPQKNIQYF
-,TRBV6-1,-,CASSELPGGGTDTQYF
-,TRBV18,-,CASSSEEKLFF
-,TRBV7-3,TRBD2,CASSFRVAGDNEQFF
-,TRBV6-5,-,CASRGSNSPLHF
-,TRBV10-3,TRBD2,CAGGGAANTGELFF
-,TRBV19,TRBD1,CASSIQTGDYQPQHF
-,TRBV5-4,-,CASSFRGTYYYYGYTF
-,TRBV5-1,-,CASSLGRDQPQHF
few,TRBV11-2,TRBD1,CASSRDSQNEKLFF
-,TRBV29-1,-,CSVEARENTEAFF
-,TRBV19,-,CASSIKLGSGGHYGYTF
-,TRBV7-2,-,CASSLARGSNQPQHF
-,TRBV18,TRBD2,CASSPSGGQGEQYF
-,TRBV6-1,-,CASSDLGAYEQYF
-,TRBV5-6,-,CASSPRGSYEQYF
few,TRBV4-3,-,CASSQDSTGGSMRGYTF
once,TRBV5-1,TRBD2,CASSLVLAGMGETQYF
once,TRBV7-3,-,CASSLAPSSPLHF
-,TRBV19,-,CASSSSVSGANQPQHF
once,TRBV5-4,TRBD1,CASSLDKWSGGYHGYTF
-,TRBV5-1,-,CASSLPTGNQETQYF
-,TRBV30,TRBD2,CAWKFRGDYEQYF
-,TRBV10-1,TRBD2,CASSATGLAGGRTDTQYF
-,TRBV5-1,TRBD1,CASSWRPGQGVGYTF
-,TRBV15,TRBD1,CATSRVGQGLGGYTF
-,TRBV9,-,CASSPSLGGEAFF
-,TRBV7-2,-,CASSLRQPENSPLHF
-,TRBV5-1,-,CASSLVPGRYEQYF
-,TRBV5-4,TRBD1,CASSPGQGLETQYF
-,TRBV5-6,-,CASSLTVSAYGYTF
-,TRBV4-3,TRBD1,CASSQDAIGGQGGLRYGYTF
-,TRBV30,TRBD1,CAWSVRSAGRGLGGINQPQHF
-,TRBV5-4,TRBD2,CASSTDLAGGVTDTQYF
-,TRBV21-1,-,CASSLDGVYGYTF
-,TRBV5-1,-,CASSLGGSGNTIYF
once,TRBV7-3,TRBD1,CASSLQGVYNEQFF
-,TRBV27,-,CASSPSGSVQLNGYTF
-,TRBV4-3,TRBD2,CASSRGGGETDTQYF
-,TRBV11-2,-,CASSLEGTQYF
-,TRBV12-5,-,CASGLGVRTDTQYF
-,TRBV15,-,CATSRDLWAGRYEQYF
-,TRBV6-1,-,CASSEVDSSYEQYF
-,TRBV5-6,-,CASSLARGAYNEQFF
-,TRBV10-3,-,CAISESVRNYEQYF
-,TRBV6-1,-,CASNLSPYEQYF